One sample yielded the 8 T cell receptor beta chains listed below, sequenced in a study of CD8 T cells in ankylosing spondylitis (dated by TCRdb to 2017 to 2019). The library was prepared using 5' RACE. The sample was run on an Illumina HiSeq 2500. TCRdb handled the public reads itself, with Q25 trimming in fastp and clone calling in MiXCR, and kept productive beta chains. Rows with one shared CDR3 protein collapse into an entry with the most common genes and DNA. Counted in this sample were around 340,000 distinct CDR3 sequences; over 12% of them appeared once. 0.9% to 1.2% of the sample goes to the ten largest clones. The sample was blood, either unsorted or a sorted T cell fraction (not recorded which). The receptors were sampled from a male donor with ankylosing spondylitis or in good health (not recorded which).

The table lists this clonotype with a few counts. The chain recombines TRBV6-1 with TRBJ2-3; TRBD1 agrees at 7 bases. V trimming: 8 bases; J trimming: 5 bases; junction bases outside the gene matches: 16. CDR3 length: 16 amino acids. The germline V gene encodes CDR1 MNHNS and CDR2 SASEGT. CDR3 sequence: CASLAPGTALGDTQYF. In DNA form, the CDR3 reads TGTGCCAGCCTGGCCCCGGGGACAGCGCTCGGAGATACGCAGTATTTT.

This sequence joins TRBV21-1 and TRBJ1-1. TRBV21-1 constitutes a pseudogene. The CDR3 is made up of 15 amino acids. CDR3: CASSKGRGRNTEAFF. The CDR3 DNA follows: TGTGCCAGCAGCAAAGGGAGGGGAAGGAACACTGAAGCTTTCTTT.

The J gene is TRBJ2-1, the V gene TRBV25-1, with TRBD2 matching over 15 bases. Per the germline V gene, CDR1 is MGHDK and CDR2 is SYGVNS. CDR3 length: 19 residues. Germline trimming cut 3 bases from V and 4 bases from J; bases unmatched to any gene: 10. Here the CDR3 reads CASSDRGLAGGPRYNEQFF. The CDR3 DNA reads TGTGCCAGCAGTGATCGCGGACTAGCGGGAGGGCCGCGGTACAATGAGCAGTTCTTC.

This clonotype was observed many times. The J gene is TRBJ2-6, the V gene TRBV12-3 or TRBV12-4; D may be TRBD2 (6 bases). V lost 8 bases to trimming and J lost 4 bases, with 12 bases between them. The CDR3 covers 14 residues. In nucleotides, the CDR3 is TGTGCCAGCCCCCGGGAGTTAGGGGCCAACGTCCTGACTTTC. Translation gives CASPRELGANVLTF.

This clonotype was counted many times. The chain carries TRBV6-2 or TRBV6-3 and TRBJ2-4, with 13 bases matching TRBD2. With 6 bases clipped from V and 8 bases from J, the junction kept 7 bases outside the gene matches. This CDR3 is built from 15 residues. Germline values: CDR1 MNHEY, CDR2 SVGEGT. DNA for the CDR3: TGTGCCAGCAGCTCGGGACTAGCGGGACGTGACATTCAGTACTTC. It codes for CASSSGLAGRDIQYF.

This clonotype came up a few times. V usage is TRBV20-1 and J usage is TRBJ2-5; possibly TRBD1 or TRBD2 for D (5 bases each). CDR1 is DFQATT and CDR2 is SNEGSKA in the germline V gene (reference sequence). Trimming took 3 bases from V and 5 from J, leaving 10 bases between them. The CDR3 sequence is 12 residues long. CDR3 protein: CSASRGGETQYF. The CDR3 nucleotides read TGCAGTGCTAGTCGGGGCGGGGAGACCCAGTACTTC.

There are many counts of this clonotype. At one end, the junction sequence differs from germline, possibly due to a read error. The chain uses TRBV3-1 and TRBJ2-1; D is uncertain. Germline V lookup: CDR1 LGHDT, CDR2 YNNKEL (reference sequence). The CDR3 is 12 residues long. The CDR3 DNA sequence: TGTGCCAGCAGCCCCTCCGACAATGAGCAGTTCTTC. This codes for CASSPSDNEQFF.

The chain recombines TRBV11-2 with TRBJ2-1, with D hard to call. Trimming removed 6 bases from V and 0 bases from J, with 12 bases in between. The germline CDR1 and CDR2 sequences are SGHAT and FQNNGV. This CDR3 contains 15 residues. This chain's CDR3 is CASRRQASSYNEQFF. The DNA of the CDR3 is TGTGCCAGCAGACGCCAGGCCAGCTCCTACAATGAGCAGTTCTTC.